This TCR beta chain emerged from a study of control samples from healthy donors and cancer patients. CDR1 is SGHNT and CDR2 is YYREEE in the germline V gene (reference sequence). With 7 bases clipped from V and 5 bases from J, the junction kept 10 bases outside the gene matches. The CDR3 extends over 14 amino acids. Method: immunoSEQ multiplex PCR; TCRdb's copy keeps in-frame clones and lacks some. The table includes about 150,000 clones, 93% detected once. The clonotype was recovered from a man aged 45-60 years in good health. The chain joins TRBV5-4 to TRBJ2-7, with 9 bases fitting TRBD2. Sequenced: blood. CDR3 nucleotides: TGTGCCAGCGGTTTTAGCGGGAGCTGGGACGAGCAGTACTTC. This encodes CASGFSGSWDEQYF.